Presented here are 23 T cell receptor beta chains from one specimen sequenced in a study of post-analysis software for immune sequencing data. Study conclusions and caveats: The five TRBV segments detected at higher frequency in patients than in controls included TRBV5-6, TRBV5-1 and TRBV20-1.

The antigens of these receptors remain unknown. Unique molecular identifiers were built into the TCR beta cDNA libraries. One entry per CDR3 protein, called by TCRdb with MiXCR from the PCR reads. The table shows around 400,000 distinct CDR3 sequences, with less than 40% occurring only once. Sequencing was performed on blood. The receptors derive from a girl aged 5-17 years with multiple sclerosis.

The chain uses TRBV7-9 and TRBJ2-5; unclear D gene. The CDR3 covers 15 residues. CDR1 and CDR2 from the germline V gene are SEHNR and FQNEAQ (reference sequence). V was pared by 5 bases and J by 1 base, with 14 bases between. The CDR3 spells CASSPESPIQETQYF. The CDR3 DNA reads TGTGCCAGCAGCCCTGAGAGTCCGATCCAAGAGACCCAGTACTTC. The variable domain in full, completed from reference TRBV7-9 and TRBJ2-5, reads DTGVSQNPRHKITKRGQNVTFRCDPISEHNRLYWYRQTLGQGPEFLTYFQNEAQLEKSRLLSDRFSAERPKGSFSTLEIQRTEQGDSAMYLCASSPESPIQETQYFGPGTRLLVL.

The chain combines TRBV5-1 with TRBJ2-3; D possibly matches TRBD1 or TRBD2 (7 bases each). Trimming took 7 bases from V and 2 from J, leaving 20 bases between them. Germline V gives CDR1 SGHRS, CDR2 YFSETQ. CDR3 length: 16 amino acids. CDR3 bases: TGCGCCAGCTCCCCAGGGGGAGGGGTTCTCACAGATACGCAGTATTTT. Amino acids: CASSPGGGVLTDTQYF. Variable domain in full (rest from reference TRBV5-1 and TRBJ2-3): KAGVTQTPRYLIKTRGQQVTLSCSPISGHRSVSWYQQTPGQGLQFLFEYFSETQRNKGNFPGRFSGRQFSNSRSEMNVSTLELGDSALYLCASSPGGGVLTDTQYFGPGTRLTVL.

This clonotype was recorded many times. The rearrangement uses TRBV15 and TRBJ2-6; D uncertain. The germline V gene has CDR1 LNHNV and CDR2 YYDKDF (reference sequence). The CDR3 spans 15 residues. With 8 bases removed from V and 5 bases from J, the gap between germline ends came to 16 bases. CDR3: CATASDLRRANVLTF. The CDR3 DNA follows: TGTGCCACCGCATCAGATCTGCGTAGGGCCAACGTCCTGACTTTC.

A few counts support this clonotype. The CDR3 protein is CASSSGGERSPLHF. The CDR3 DNA is TGTGCCAGCAGCTCAGGGGGGGAGAGGTCACCCCTCCACTTT. The chain carries TRBV7-9 and TRBJ1-6, with TRBD1 matching over 7 bases. CDR1 is SEHNR, CDR2 FQNEAQ, per germline (reference sequence). With V trimmed by 4 bases and J by 10 bases, 7 bases remained unmatched. The CDR3 is 14 amino acids.

The CDR3 DNA reads as TGTGCCAGCAGCTTAGAAGGTGGCGGGGACTCCTACGAGCAGTACTTC. Its translation: CASSLEGGGDSYEQYF. V usage is TRBV7-2 and J usage is TRBJ2-7; maybe TRBD2 (6 bases). Germline lookup yields CDR1 SGHTA and CDR2 FQGNSA. This CDR3 is built from 16 residues. V lost 1 base and J 0 bases, leaving 13 bases between the germline ends.

This rearrangement joins TRBV29-1 to TRBJ2-5; 7 bases map to TRBD2. The J call is uncertain, as TRBJ2-7 better fits the DNA end. This CDR3 comprises 13 residues. CDR1 and CDR2 from the germline V gene are SQVTM and ANQGSEA. CDR3 sequence reads: CSVDGGRVREQYF. The CDR3 coding sequence is TGCAGCGTTGATGGTGGGAGGGTTCGCGAGCAGTACTTC.

This clonotype was observed a few times. This chain uses TRBV7-3 with TRBJ2-2, with D maybe TRBD1 (6 bases). Between the trimmed V and J ends, which lost 4 bases and 5 bases, there was a span of 26 bases. The CDR3 is made up of 19 amino acids. The germline CDR1 and CDR2 sequences are SGHTA and FQGTGA. The CDR3 DNA is TGTGCCAGCAGCTCGAAGGGCTCACGGGACACCATAAAGACCGGGGAGCTGTTTTTT. It specifies CASSSKGSRDTIKTGELFF.

The DNA for the CDR3 is TGTGCCAGCTCACCACTAGGGACTGGGGCCAACGTCCTGACTTTC. Translated: CASSPLGTGANVLTF. The chain carries TRBV18 and TRBJ2-6; the D is unclear. The ends were cut back, 1 base at V and 2 bases at J, with 6 bases in the middle. This CDR3 is 15 amino acids long. Germline V gene lookup returns CDR1 KGHSH and CDR2 LQKENI.

The chain joins TRBV4-1 to TRBJ1-1; no clear D. This CDR3 contains 15 residues. V lost 3 bases to trimming and J lost 4 bases, with 15 bases between them. CDR1 and CDR2 from the germline V gene are MGHRA and YSYEKL. Written as DNA, the CDR3 is TGCGCCAGCAGCCACACACGGGGAAGGACCACTGAAGCTTTCTTT. This gives the protein CASSHTRGRTTEAFF.

This clonotype has only a few counts. V gene TRBV20-1 combines with J gene TRBJ2-5, with 8 positions matching TRBD1. Per the germline V gene, CDR1 is DFQATT and CDR2 is SNEGSKA (reference sequence). V trimming: 6 bases; J trimming: 1 base; junction bases outside the gene matches: 13. This CDR3 comprises 16 residues. The CDR3 protein is CSADRVGGASQETQYF. The CDR3 coding sequence is TGCAGTGCGGACAGGGTAGGGGGTGCCTCCCAAGAGACCCAGTACTTC.

As to this clonotype: The junction shows a germline mismatch at one end, possibly a read error. The chain recombines TRBV20-1 with TRBJ2-1; D is perhaps TRBD2 (7 bases). Germline CDR1 and CDR2: DFQATT and SNEGSKA (reference sequence). This CDR3 contains 13 residues. CDR3 amino acids: CSASGGPNNEQFF. Written as DNA, the CDR3 is TGCAGTGCTAGCGGGGGGCCCAACAATGAGCAATTCTTC.

The chain couples TRBV7-9 to TRBJ2-7; D might be TRBD1 or TRBD2, each matching 5 bases. Germline-derived CDR1 and CDR2 are SEHNR and FQNEAQ (reference sequence). This CDR3 is 16 amino acids long. V was clipped by 3 bases and J by 0 bases, with 15 bases between them. This chain's CDR3 is CASSFDPGLLSYEQYF. The DNA of the CDR3 is TGTGCCAGCAGCTTCGACCCGGGGCTCCTCTCCTACGAGCAGTACTTC. The full variable domain, rest sourced from reference TRBV7-9 and TRBJ2-7, is DTGVSQNPRHKITKRGQNVTFRCDPISEHNRLYWYRQTLGQGPEFLTYFQNEAQLEKSRLLSDRFSAERPKGSFSTLEIQRTEQGDSAMYLCASSFDPGLLSYEQYFGPGTRLTVT.

There are a few counts of this clonotype. The rearrangement joins TRBV29-1 to TRBJ2-7; D gene ambiguous. The CDR3 is made up of 14 amino acids. Germline CDR1 is SQVTM and CDR2 is ANQGSEA. V was cut by 6 bases and J by 0 bases, with 15 bases left in between. The CDR3 DNA sequence: TGCAGCGTCCAGACGCTTCCAGACTCCTACGAGCAGTACTTC. Protein sequence: CSVQTLPDSYEQYF.

This clonotype has a handful of counts. The chain carries TRBV24-1 and TRBJ1-5, with D unresolved. The V gene lost 4 bases and the J gene lost 6 bases, with 12 bases spanning the gap. The CDR3 consists of 14 residues. The germline V gene has CDR1 KGHDR and CDR2 SFDVKD. The CDR3 bases are TGTGCCACCAGTGAAGCCCGACGGGGTCAGCCCCAGCATTTT. Amino acid sequence: CATSEARRGQPQHF.

This clonotype was counted a single time. The chain carries TRBV11-3 and TRBJ2-3, with D perhaps TRBD2 (7 bases). Germline V CDR1 and CDR2: SGHNT, YENEEA. The CDR3 runs to 15 residues. The germline V and J ends were trimmed by 1 base and 5 bases, with 13 bases remaining between them. The CDR3 DNA sequence: TGTGCCAGCAGCTTAGGGGGGGGGCAGGAAGATACGCAGTATTTT. This codes for CASSLGGGQEDTQYF.

This clonotype has just a few counts. The V call is TRBV5-1, the J call TRBJ1-2; possibly TRBD1 for D (5 bases). The CDR3 runs to 14 residues. Germline CDR1 and CDR2: SGHRS and YFSETQ. The germline V and J ends were trimmed by 4 bases and 4 bases, with 14 bases remaining between them. DNA for the CDR3: TGCGCCAGCAGCGAGGATAACAGGTTCTATGGCTACACCTTC. This translates into CASSEDNRFYGYTF.

The table lists this clonotype with a few counts. The chain joins TRBV7-3 to TRBJ2-7; TRBD2 matches 11 bases. The germline V gene encodes CDR1 SGHTA and CDR2 FQGTGA. This CDR3 has 14 amino acids. With V trimmed by 5 bases and J by 2 bases, 2 bases remained unmatched. The CDR3 DNA is TGTGCCAGCAGCATTAGCGGGGGGGCCTACGAGCAGTACTTC. Its translation: CASSISGGAYEQYF.

The genes are TRBV6-2 or TRBV6-3 and TRBJ1-4; 9 nucleotides line up with TRBD1. J was trimmed by 0 bases and V by 2 bases; bases with no gene match: 13. Per germline, CDR1 MNHEY and CDR2 SVGEGT. The CDR3 consists of 20 residues. CDR3 DNA: TGTGCCAGCAGTTACACGGGGCGGACAGGGGATTTTGCAACTAATGAAAAACTGTTTTTT. Amino acid sequence: CASSYTGRTGDFATNEKLFF.

The genes are TRBV12-3 or TRBV12-4 and TRBJ2-7; no firm D call. Trimming removed 5 bases at V and 2 bases at J, with 13 bases between. This CDR3 spans 14 amino acids. The CDR3 region has the DNA TGTGCCAGCAGTCCCCAGGACGGTCCCTACGAGCAGTACTTC. It encodes CASSPQDGPYEQYF.

This clonotype showed up just a few times. The V and J genes are TRBV25-1 and TRBJ1-2; no clear D gene. CDR1 is MGHDK, CDR2 SYGVNS, per germline. The CDR3 is 13 residues long. V dropped 3 bases and J dropped 4 bases, with 9 bases sitting between them. CDR3: CASSEAGFYGYTF. For the CDR3, the DNA is TGTGCCAGCAGTGAGGCGGGGTTCTATGGCTACACCTTC.

DNA for the CDR3: TGTGCCAGCAGTTCCCGGTTAACCTACGAGCAGTACTTC. Residues: CASSSRLTYEQYF. The chain uses TRBV12-3 or TRBV12-4 and TRBJ2-7; D is uncertain. This CDR3 region has 13 residues. The V end was cut by 4 bases, the J end by 2 bases, with 9 bases between.

This clonotype has a handful of counts. V usage is TRBV7-9 and J usage is TRBJ2-3; 11 bases align to TRBD2. In germline, CDR1 is SEHNR, CDR2 FQNEAQ (reference sequence). Unmatched junction bases numbered 10, after V lost 3 bases and J lost 5 bases. The CDR3 runs to 17 residues. The CDR3 loop is CASSFTSGGPGGDTQYF. Here the CDR3 DNA reads TGTGCCAGCAGCTTTACTAGCGGGGGCCCCGGGGGAGATACGCAGTATTTT.

The chain uses TRBV12-3 or TRBV12-4 and TRBJ2-3; D is possibly TRBD1 (6 bases). The CDR3 is 15 residues long. Trimming took off 3 bases at V and 2 bases at J, with 12 bases between the two ends. The CDR3 nucleotides read TGTGCCAGCAGTTTCATGGGGGCCTTCACAGATACGCAGTATTTT. As protein: CASSFMGAFTDTQYF.